The source of this T cell receptor beta chain is a study of CD8 T cells in Susac syndrome. The J segment lost 6 bases and the V segment lost 3 bases, leaving 12 bases of the junction unmatched. CDR3 size: 17 residues. Germline lookup yields CDR1 SGHRS and CDR2 YFSETQ. Reverse transcription of about 0.5 to 1 ug RNA was performed with random hexamers. MiXCR was run by TCRdb on the immunoSEQ multiplex PCR reads, yielding one entry per CDR3 protein. The table shows about 180,000 distinct CDR3 sequences, with 85% to 95% occurring only once. Stable or active relapsing-remitting multiple sclerosis, untreated and meeting revised McDonald criteria, defined the controls.

The rearrangement uses TRBV5-1 and TRBJ2-3, with 11 bases aligning to TRBD1. This TCR came from a human donor with multiple sclerosis. Sample: CD8+ T cells from PBMCs. In DNA form, the CDR3 reads TGCGCCAGCAGCTGGACAGGGGGCCAAAGGCGTCGGGATACGCAGTATTTT. This sequence encodes CASSWTGGQRRRDTQYF.